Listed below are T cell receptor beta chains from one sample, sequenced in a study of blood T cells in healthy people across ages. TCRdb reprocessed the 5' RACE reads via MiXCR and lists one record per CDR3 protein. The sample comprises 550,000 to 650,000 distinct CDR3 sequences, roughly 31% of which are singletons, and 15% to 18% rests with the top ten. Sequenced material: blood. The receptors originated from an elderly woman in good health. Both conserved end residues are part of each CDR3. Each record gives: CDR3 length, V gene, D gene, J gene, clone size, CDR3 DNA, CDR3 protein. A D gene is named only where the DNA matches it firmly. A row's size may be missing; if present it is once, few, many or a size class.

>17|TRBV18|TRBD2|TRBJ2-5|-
TGTGCCAGCTCACCGAACGTGACTAGCGGGCACAAAGAGACCCAGTACTTC
CASSPNVTSGHKETQYF
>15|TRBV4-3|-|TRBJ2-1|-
TGCGCCAGCAGCCGGTCTGACTCGAGAACCAATGAGCAGTTCTTC
CASSRSDSRTNEQFF
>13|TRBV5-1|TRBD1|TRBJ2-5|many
TGCGCCACCTCACGACAGGGGGAAGAGACCCAGTACTTC
CATSRQGEETQYF
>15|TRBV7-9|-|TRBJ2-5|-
TGTGCCAGCAGAAAATCCGGTGGCGGCTACAATGAGCAGTACTTC
CASRKSGGGYNEQYF
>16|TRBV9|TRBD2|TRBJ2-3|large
TGTGCCAGCAGCGCGGGGACTAGCGGGGTTAGAGATACGCAGTATTTT
CASSAGTSGVRDTQYF
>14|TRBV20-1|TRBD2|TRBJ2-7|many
TGCAGTGCTTTGGCGGGAGGAGCAACCTACGAGCAGTACTTC
CSALAGGATYEQYF
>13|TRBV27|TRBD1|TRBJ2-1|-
TGTGCCAGCGGTGGGACAGGGAGAGAGACCCAGTTCTTC
CASGGTGRETQFF
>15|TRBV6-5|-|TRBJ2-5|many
TGTGCCAGCAGTATACCCGGGATGGGTGGGGAGACCCAGTACTTC
CASSIPGMGGETQYF
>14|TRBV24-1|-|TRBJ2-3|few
TGTGCCACCAGGGACCTGGACTCCCCCCGAACGCAGTATTTT
CATRDLDSPRTQYF
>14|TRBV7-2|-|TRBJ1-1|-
TGTGCCAGCACCTTAAGGTCAGTGAACACTGAAGCTTTCTTT
CASTLRSVNTEAFF
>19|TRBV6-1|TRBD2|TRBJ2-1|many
TGTGCCAGCAGTGAATCACTAGCGGGGGGACAATGGGTCTACAATGAGCAGTTCTTC
CASSESLAGGQWVYNEQFF
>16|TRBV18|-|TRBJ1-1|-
TGTGCCAGCTCACCACGGCCCGGGGAGGGGGAGTCTGAAGCTTTCTTT
CASSPRPGEGESEAFF
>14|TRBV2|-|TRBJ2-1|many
TGTGCCAGCAGTGAAACAGGGTGGAGCAATGAGCAGTTCTTC
CASSETGWSNEQFF
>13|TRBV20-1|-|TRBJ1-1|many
TGCAGTGCCTACTCACAGGCGCGAACTGAAGCTTTCTTT
CSAYSQARTEAFF
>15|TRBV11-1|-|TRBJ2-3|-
TGTGCCGGCAGCCTATTACAGGGACGCACAGATACGCAGTATTTT
CAGSLLQGRTDTQYF
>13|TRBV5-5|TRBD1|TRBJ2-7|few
TGTGCCAGCAGCTTTATGACAGGGAACGAGCAGTACTTC
CASSFMTGNEQYF
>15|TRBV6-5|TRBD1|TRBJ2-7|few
TGTGCCAGCAGTAGGGGACAGGGACAATGGGACGAGCAGTACTTC
CASSRGQGQWDEQYF
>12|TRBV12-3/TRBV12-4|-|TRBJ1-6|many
TGTGCCAGCAGTTTCTGGAATTCACCCCTCCACTTT
CASSFWNSPLHF
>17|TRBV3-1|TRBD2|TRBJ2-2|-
TGTGCCAGCAGCCCGACTAGCGGGGGAATCGGCACCGGGGAGCTGTTTTTT
CASSPTSGGIGTGELFF
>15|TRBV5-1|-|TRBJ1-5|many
TGCGCCAGCAGCTTCAGCCCTGGGGAGGATCAGCCCCAGCATTTT
CASSFSPGEDQPQHF
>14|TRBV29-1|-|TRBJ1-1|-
TGCAGCGTTGAAAGGGGCCAGGGGAACACTGAAGCTTTCTTT
CSVERGQGNTEAFF
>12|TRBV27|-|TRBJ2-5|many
TGTGCCAGCAGTGAACTAGGCGAGACCCAGTACTTC
CASSELGETQYF
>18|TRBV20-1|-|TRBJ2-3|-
TGCAGTGCTAGAGATTTAGAACAGGGGGGGGTTAGCACAGATACGCAGTATTTT
CSARDLEQGGVSTDTQYF
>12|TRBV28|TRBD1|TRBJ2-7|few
TGTGCCAGCTTCCGGGACAGGGGGGAGCAGTACTTC
CASFRDRGEQYF
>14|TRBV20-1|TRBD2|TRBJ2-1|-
TGCAGTGCTATGCTAGCGGAATCCTACAATGAGCAGTTCTTC
CSAMLAESYNEQFF
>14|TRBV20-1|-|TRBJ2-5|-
TGCAGTGCTAGAGACTGGGTTTTCGAAGAGACCCAGTACTTC
CSARDWVFEETQYF
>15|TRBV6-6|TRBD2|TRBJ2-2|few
TGTGCCAGCAGTAGGGGGACTAGCGTAACCGGGGAGCTGTTTTTT
CASSRGTSVTGELFF
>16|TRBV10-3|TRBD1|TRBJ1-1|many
TGTGCCATCAGCTCCCCAGGGACAGTGGGGCGCACTGAAGCTTTCTTT
CAISSPGTVGRTEAFF
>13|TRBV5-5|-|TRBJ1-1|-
TGTGCCAGCAGCTTGGACCTGCACACTGAAGCTTTCTTT
CASSLDLHTEAFF
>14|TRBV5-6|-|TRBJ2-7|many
TGTGCCAGCAGTGATCAGGCCGTCTCCTACGAGCAGTACTTC
CASSDQAVSYEQYF
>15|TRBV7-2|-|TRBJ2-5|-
TGTGCCAGCAGAGTTGGGGTGGCCAACCAAGAGACCCAGTACTTC
CASRVGVANQETQYF
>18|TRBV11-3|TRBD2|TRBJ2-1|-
TGTGCCAGCAGCTTGGACTCTAGCGGGGGGCGCTCCTACAATGAGCAGTTCTTC
CASSLDSSGGRSYNEQFF